This T cell receptor beta chain was sequenced during a study of T cell changes during pregnancy in multiple sclerosis. This table comes from immunoSEQ multiplex PCR, and its TCRdb copy is limited to in-frame clones, with some not included. The sample has around 57,000 clones; about 90% are singletons. Germline V gene sequence: CDR1 MNHEY, CDR2 SVGAGI. The CDR3 length is 15 residues. The V gene lost 4 bases and the J gene lost 4 bases, with 11 bases spanning the gap. This TCR was recovered from a female donor in good health, enrolled as a control in a pregnancy study. The rearrangement links TRBV6-5 to TRBJ1-6; maybe TRBD1 (6 bases). Material: peripheral blood, obtained in the third trimester of pregnancy. CDR3 DNA: TGTGCCAGCAGTTCAAGACAGGTGTATAATTCACCCCTCCACTTT. It encodes CASSSRQVYNSPLHF.